This T cell receptor (beta chain) comes out of a study of T cell repertoires in cytomegalovirus infection. At the level of the study: Signatures in public TCR beta sequences pointed to both CMV infection and matching HLA type.

TCRdb reprocessed the reads via MiXCR and lists one record per CDR3 protein. Here the sample spans approximately 250,000 distinct CDR3 sequences, under 25% being singletons. The CDR3 consists of 15 residues. V was pared by 3 bases and J by 7 bases, with 18 bases between. Sequences were obtained from CD8+ T cells from PBMCs. This TCR derives from a human donor in good health (CMV status not recorded). Some clones in this sample may be carry-over from other donors' samples. The chain links TRBV12-3 or TRBV12-4 to TRBJ2-5; D is perhaps TRBD2 (5 bases). The chain's CDR3 is CASSFQRTGLGTQYF. The CDR3 DNA follows: TGTGCCAGCAGTTTCCAGCGGACCGGCCTTGGGACCCAGTACTTC.